Below are 25 T cell receptor beta chains sequenced from a single sample in a study of neurological immune-mediated disorders. As for time point: longitudinal time-point 2. TCRdb passed the 5' RACE reads through MiXCR, listing each CDR3 protein once. The sample holds over 75,000 distinct CDR3 sequences; more than 5% are singletons and the top ten take over 7%. Sequencing used PBMCs. Receptors were obtained from a woman aged 60-70 years with multiple sclerosis.

This clonotype was seen at least ten times. This sequence joins TRBV7-9 and TRBJ2-5; D perhaps matches TRBD2 (5 bases). This CDR3 is built from 12 residues. Deletions cut 8 bases from V and 5 bases from J, with 12 bases between. Germline assignment: CDR1 SEHNR and CDR2 FQNEAQ (reference sequence). CDR3 in amino acids: CASAEGHETQYF. In DNA, the CDR3 is TGTGCCAGCGCAGAGGGCCACGAGACCCAGTACTTC.

This clonotype came up many times. The CDR3 is CASALAGPQETQYF. Written as DNA, the CDR3 is TGTGCCAGCGCCCTAGCGGGCCCCCAAGAGACCCAGTACTTC. The J gene is TRBJ2-5, the V gene TRBV7-2; 8 nucleotides agree with TRBD2. V lost 8 bases and J lost 1; bases outside the gene matches: 6. Germline V lookup: CDR1 SGHTA, CDR2 FQGNSA. This CDR3 region has 14 residues.

This clonotype was recorded many times. At one of its ends the junction is not consistent with the germline gene, which may arise from a read error. The chain couples TRBV7-7 to TRBJ1-1; no definite D call. The CDR3 covers 13 residues. The germline CDR1 and CDR2 sequences are SSHAT and FNYEAQ (reference sequence). DNA for the CDR3: TGTGCTAGCAGCTTAGGTTTAGACGGTGAAGCTTTCTTT. This sequence encodes CASSLGLDGEAFF.

Many counts were recorded for this clonotype. The genes are TRBV15 and TRBJ2-5, with 8 bases aligning to TRBD1. J gave up 2 bases and V 5 bases, and 4 bases lay outside the gene matches. CDR1 and CDR2 from the germline V gene are LNHNV and YYDKDF (reference sequence). This CDR3 is 14 amino acids long. CDR3 DNA sequence: TGTGCCACCAGCGGACAGGGCTTACAAGAGACCCAGTACTTC. Its protein is CATSGQGLQETQYF. The complete variable domain, with remaining parts taken from reference TRBV15 and TRBJ2-5, reads DAMVIQNPRYQVTQFGKPVTLSCSQTLNHNVMYWYQQKSSQAPKLLFHYYDKDFNNEADTPDNFQSRRPNTSFCFLDIRSPGLGDTAMYLCATSGQGLQETQYFGPGTRLLVL.

This clonotype is deemed medium-sized. The rearrangement links TRBV24-1 to TRBJ2-1, with D tentatively TRBD1 (6 bases). This CDR3 is 17 amino acids long. Deletions cut 1 base from V and 5 bases from J, with 17 bases between. In germline, CDR1 is KGHDR, CDR2 SFDVKD. Here the CDR3 reads CATSDLQDRTTHNEQFF. Written as DNA, the CDR3 is TGTGCCACCAGTGATTTACAAGACAGGACAACACACAATGAGCAGTTCTTC.

V is TRBV14 and J is TRBJ2-7; D may be TRBD1 or TRBD2 (6 bases each). The germline V gene encodes CDR1 SGHDN and CDR2 FVKESK. V was cut by 2 bases and J by 2 bases, with 10 bases left in between. The length of the CDR3 is 14 residues. The CDR3, as DNA: TGTGCCAGCAGCCAACCGGGGGCGACCTACGAGCAGTACTTC. It is translated as CASSQPGATYEQYF.

This clonotype was observed at least ten times. In DNA form, the CDR3 reads TGTGCCAGCAGTTACCAGTCTGGGAATCAGCCCCAGCATTTT. Residues: CASSYQSGNQPQHF. The gene calls are TRBV6-5 and TRBJ1-5; D gene ambiguous. Between the trimmed V and J ends, which lost 2 bases and 4 bases, there was a span of 9 bases. The CDR3 covers 14 residues. Looked up from germline, CDR1 is MNHEY and CDR2 is SVGAGI.

This clonotype showed up many times. This chain uses TRBV11-2 with TRBJ1-2; maybe TRBD1 (6 bases). This CDR3 is 14 amino acids long. Per the germline V gene, CDR1 is SGHAT and CDR2 is FQNNGV. The V gene lost 5 bases and the J gene lost 8 bases, with 18 bases spanning the gap. CDR3 residues: CASSPVGGREGYTF. CDR3 sequence (DNA): TGTGCCAGCAGCCCAGTAGGGGGACGGGAGGGCTACACCTTC.

In this sample, this clonotype turned up many times. The V and J genes are TRBV6-1 and TRBJ2-7, with unresolved D. In germline, CDR1 is MNHNS, CDR2 SASEGT. This CDR3 is built from 14 residues. The V and J ends lost 5 bases and 2 bases respectively, with 13 bases between them. The CDR3 DNA reads as TGTGCCAGCAGTTTGAGGACCGATCCCTACGAGCAGTACTTC. Its protein product is CASSLRTDPYEQYF.

This clonotype was seen ten or more times. This CDR3 is CASSSGGGGKAEAFF. In nucleotides, the CDR3 is TGTGCCAGCAGTTCGGGGGGCGGGGGGAAGGCTGAAGCTTTCTTT. The J gene is TRBJ1-1, the V gene TRBV12-3 or TRBV12-4, with D possibly matching TRBD1 (6 bases). This CDR3 comprises 15 residues. V was shortened by 4 bases and J by 6 bases, with 18 bases between the two germline ends.

This clonotype has at least ten counts. V and J are TRBV5-1 and TRBJ2-7, with D unresolved. The V end lost 0 bases, the J end lost 2 bases, and 12 bases lay between the germline ends. The CDR3 runs to 15 residues. The germline V gene encodes CDR1 SGHRS and CDR2 YFSETQ. CDR3 sequence reads: CASSLGPVTAYEQYF. CDR3 sequence (DNA): TGCGCCAGCAGCTTGGGGCCGGTAACTGCCTACGAGCAGTACTTC.

This clonotype was observed at least ten times. V is TRBV7-8 and J is TRBJ1-1, with no clear D. Trimming shortened V by 2 bases and J by 0 bases, and 13 bases separated the two germline ends. The CDR3 sequence is 16 residues long. CDR1 SGHVS and CDR2 FQNEAQ come from the germline V gene. As DNA, the CDR3 is TGTGCCAGCAGCTTATCTCGGGGATCAATGAACACTGAAGCTTTCTTT. Amino acid sequence: CASSLSRGSMNTEAFF.

This clonotype was picked up many times. The genes are TRBV27 and TRBJ1-2; D might be TRBD1 (6 bases). Per germline, CDR1 MNHEY and CDR2 SMNVEV (reference sequence). CDR3 length equals 14 residues. V was shortened by 6 bases and J by 9 bases, with 20 bases between the two germline ends. The CDR3 is CASRSGPRGYSYTF. The CDR3 DNA follows: TGTGCCAGCAGGTCAGGGCCGAGGGGGTATAGCTACACCTTC.

In its sample, this clonotype was seen many times. The CDR3 reads CASSLKEDTEAFF. CDR3 sequence (DNA): TGTGCCAGCAGTTTAAAGGAGGACACTGAAGCTTTCTTT. The chain joins TRBV12-3 or TRBV12-4 to TRBJ1-1; D unresolved. V was pared by 2 bases and J by 3 bases, with 7 bases between. CDR3 length equals 13 residues.

In this sample, this clonotype turned up many times. This chain links TRBV5-1 with TRBJ2-5; the match to TRBD2 covers 8 bases. The V gene end was trimmed by 0 bases and the J gene end by 1 base; junction bases not matched to a gene: 5. The CDR3 is 16 amino acids. Germline V gene lookup returns CDR1 SGHRS and CDR2 YFSETQ. The CDR3 DNA follows: TGCGCCAGCAGCTTGGGCGGGGGGCCTTCCCAAGAGACCCAGTACTTC. Translating gives CASSLGGGPSQETQYF.

This clonotype has ten or more counts. The chain combines TRBV20-1 with TRBJ1-2; 7 nucleotides align to TRBD1. CDR1 and CDR2 (germline): DFQATT, SNEGSKA (reference sequence). The V gene end was trimmed by 0 bases and the J gene end by 2 bases; junction bases not matched to a gene: 0. This CDR3 has 13 residues. CDR3 DNA sequence: TGCAGTGCTAGAGAGGGACAGAACTATGGCTACACCTTC. The encoded protein is CSAREGQNYGYTF.

This clonotype was detected many times. This sequence joins TRBV29-1 and TRBJ2-5; D is possibly TRBD1 (6 bases). In germline, CDR1 is SQVTM, CDR2 ANQGSEA. V was trimmed by 7 bases and J by 3 bases, leaving 12 bases between them. This CDR3 has 12 amino acids. CDR3 region: CSAGRTEETQYF. The DNA of the CDR3 is TGCAGCGCCGGCCGGACAGAAGAGACCCAGTACTTC.

This clonotype was seen at least ten times. The rearrangement joins TRBV10-1 to TRBJ2-2, with D unresolved. Trimming removed 3 bases from V and 5 bases from J, with 4 bases in between. Germline V gives CDR1 WNHNN, CDR2 SYGVQD (reference sequence). The length of the CDR3 is 12 residues. The CDR3 region has the DNA TGCGCCAGCAGTGACCCGACCGGGGAGCTGTTTTTT. Amino acid sequence: CASSDPTGELFF.

Many counts were recorded for this clonotype. The rearrangement joins TRBV6-5 to TRBJ1-4, with D tentatively TRBD1 (5 bases). Between the trimmed V and J ends, which lost 2 bases and 0 bases, there was a span of 16 bases. Germline-derived CDR1 and CDR2 are MNHEY and SVGAGI. The CDR3 consists of 18 residues. The chain's CDR3 is CASSYVWPGGATNEKLFF. Here the CDR3 DNA reads TGTGCCAGCAGTTACGTATGGCCCGGGGGAGCAACTAATGAAAAACTGTTTTTT.

This clonotype was observed a handful of times. The chain employs TRBV18 and TRBJ2-3; no clear D. This CDR3 region has 13 residues. Germline V gene lookup returns CDR1 KGHSH and CDR2 LQKENI. Deletions cut 5 bases from V and 0 bases from J, with 6 bases between. The CDR3 sequence: CASSLQSTDTQYF. DNA for the CDR3: TGTGCCAGCTCATTACAGAGCACAGATACGCAGTATTTT.

This clonotype was seen repeatedly, ten times or more. The chain has TRBV15 and TRBJ2-7, with TRBD1 as a possible D gene (6 bases). This CDR3 has 14 amino acids. Germline loops: CDR1 LNHNV, CDR2 YYDKDF (reference sequence). V was shortened by 1 base and J by 5 bases, with 12 bases between the two germline ends. CDR3 in DNA: TGTGCCACCAGCAGAGGACAGGCGGTGGACGAGCAGTACTTC. This codes for CATSRGQAVDEQYF.

This clonotype appeared many times. The V call is TRBV6-2 or TRBV6-3, the J call TRBJ2-1; no clear D gene. Germline V gives CDR1 MNHEY, CDR2 SVGEGT. The CDR3 has 14 residues. The V and J ends lost 0 bases and 5 bases respectively, with 8 bases between them. DNA of the CDR3: TGTGCCAGCAGTTACTCGCAAGGGAACAATGAGCAGTTCTTC. Protein: CASSYSQGNNEQFF.

In this sample, this clonotype turned up a few times. This chain connects TRBV12-3 or TRBV12-4 to TRBJ1-2, with D unclear. CDR3 length equals 14 residues. V was cut by 3 bases and J by 3 bases, with 11 bases left in between. For the CDR3, the DNA is TGTGCCAGCAGTTTCTCTGGAGCTGACTATGGCTACACCTTC. This translates into CASSFSGADYGYTF.

The chain joins TRBV5-5 to TRBJ2-1, with 7 bases identical to TRBD2. CDR1 and CDR2 from the germline V gene are SGHKS and YYEKEE (reference sequence). V was pared by 5 bases and J by 0 bases, with 14 bases of the junction left unmatched. The CDR3 contains 18 residues. Here the CDR3 DNA reads TGTGCCAGCAGTTCCCCAGGCGGGAGATTAAGCTCCTACAATGAGCAGTTCTTC. Amino acid sequence: CASSSPGGRLSSYNEQFF.

The sample holds many counts of this clonotype. V gene TRBV6-1 combines with J gene TRBJ1-1, with 7 bases matching TRBD1. The CDR3 runs 13 residues. V lost 8 bases and J lost 4; bases outside the gene matches: 7. The germline V gene encodes CDR1 MNHNS and CDR2 SASEGT. Here the CDR3 reads CASGNQGGTEAFF. The CDR3 bases are TGTGCCAGCGGGAACCAGGGGGGCACTGAAGCTTTCTTT.